Given below is one TCR beta chain in context. Its antigen is unidentified. This entry belongs to a study of CD8 T cells in ankylosing spondylitis. Findings and caveats of the study: Within matched ankylosing spondylitis synovial fluid, disease-linked clones were reportedly significantly enriched.

TCRdb fed the 5' RACE reads into MiXCR, producing one record per CDR3 protein. The table lists approximately 250,000 distinct CDR3 sequences, approximately 10% of them singletons. Per germline, CDR1 SGHVS and CDR2 FNYEAQ. Trimming stripped 2 bases from V and 5 bases from J, with 10 bases between. This CDR3 region has 14 residues. This clonotype was sampled from a male donor with ankylosing spondylitis or in good health (not recorded which). The sequencing input was blood, either unsorted or a sorted T cell fraction (not recorded which). The gene calls are TRBV7-6 and TRBJ1-5, with unresolved D. CDR3 residues: CASSLQNGDQPQHF. For the CDR3, the DNA is TGTGCCAGCAGCTTACAAAACGGGGATCAGCCCCAGCATTTT.